The 24 T cell receptor beta chains in this list originate from one sample, sequenced in a study of metastatic and nonmetastatic thyroid tumors (dated by TCRdb to between 2020 and 2021). The library was obtained by PCR. The reads were generated on an Illumina HiSeq 4000. TCRdb applied fastp at Q25 and MiXCR to the public reads, then kept only in-frame beta chains. This sample gives some 31,000 clones in total; about 21% of them show up just once. Around 21% of the sample rests with the top ten. No patient had received any treatment before thyroid surgery. Sequencing used blood. All receptors derive from a female donor with papillary thyroid cancer or a benign thyroid nodule (not recorded which). Some clones in this sample may be carry-over from other donors' samples.

The chain links TRBV6-1 to TRBJ2-1; the D gene is possibly TRBD1 (5 bases). V was cut by 5 bases and J by 10 bases, with 9 bases left in between. CDR3 length: 11 amino acids. CDR1 and CDR2 from the germline V gene are MNHNS and SASEGT. DNA of the CDR3: TGTGCCAGCAGTACCCGGACAGAGCAGTTCTTC. This encodes CASSTRTEQFF.

In its sample, this clone was seen many times. The chain combines TRBV19 with TRBJ1-5; 8 nucleotides match TRBD1. Trimming cost V 4 bases and J 4 bases; bases outside gene matches: 9. This CDR3 contains 16 residues. Germline assignment: CDR1 LNHDA and CDR2 SQIVND (reference sequence). Written as DNA, the CDR3 is TGTGCCAGTAGTACGGCCGGGACAGGAGATAATCAGCCCCAGCATTTT. Its translation: CASSTAGTGDNQPQHF.

This clone showed up just a few times. V gene TRBV27 combines with J gene TRBJ1-6, with TRBD1 matching 7 bases. The CDR3 runs to 15 residues. J gave up 6 bases and V 2 bases, and 4 bases lay outside the gene matches. Germline V gives CDR1 MNHEY, CDR2 SMNVEV (reference sequence). The CDR3, as DNA: TGTGCCAGCAGTTTACGGGCAGGGGGTAATTCACCCCTCCACTTT. It is translated as CASSLRAGGNSPLHF.

This clone was seen many times. This chain's CDR3 is CASSQETGGYGYTF. In DNA, the CDR3 is TGCGCCAGCAGCCAAGAGACAGGGGGTTATGGCTACACCTTC. The chain combines TRBV4-1 with TRBJ1-2, with 9 bases identical to TRBD1. The junction had 1 base not matched to a gene; V was cut back by 0 bases and J by 5 bases. Germline-derived CDR1 and CDR2 are MGHRA and YSYEKL. The CDR3 contains 14 residues.

Ten or more counts support this clone. The chain carries TRBV3-1 and TRBJ1-1, with D perhaps matching TRBD1 (5 bases). The CDR3 runs 14 residues. Germline CDR1 and CDR2: LGHDT and YNNKEL (reference sequence). With 3 bases removed from V and 5 bases from J, the gap between germline ends came to 13 bases. CDR3: CASSQGGRGTEAFF. As DNA, the CDR3 is TGTGCCAGCAGCCAGGGGGGGAGAGGGACTGAAGCTTTCTTT.

In nucleotides, the CDR3 is TGTGCCAGCAGCTTAGTGTCCCGCTCCGAGCAGTACTTC. The encoded protein is CASSLVSRSEQYF. The chain couples TRBV11-2 to TRBJ2-7; D remains unclear. The V and J ends lost 1 base and 6 bases respectively, with 10 bases between them. Per germline, CDR1 SGHAT and CDR2 FQNNGV. The CDR3 is 13 amino acids.

This clone is medium-sized by share. The chain uses TRBV6-5 and TRBJ2-3; the match to TRBD2 covers 10 bases. From germline, CDR1 is MNHEY and CDR2 SVGAGI. Trimming removed 0 bases from V and 6 bases from J; junction bases left unmatched: 9. The CDR3 covers 17 residues. The CDR3 sequence is CASSYSASGGLMDTQYF. The CDR3 nucleotides are TGTGCCAGCAGTTACTCCGCTAGCGGGGGTTTAATGGATACGCAGTATTTT.

This clone was picked up many times. V and J are TRBV12-3 or TRBV12-4 and TRBJ2-7; 9 bases map to TRBD1. The V segment lost 4 bases and the J segment 5 bases; nucleotides outside the gene matches: 9. The CDR3 covers 15 residues. Written as DNA, the CDR3 is TGTGCCAGCAGTTATCCGGGACAGGGTCTCCACGAGCAGTACTTC. Its protein is CASSYPGQGLHEQYF.

This clone was seen at least ten times. This sequence joins TRBV5-1 and TRBJ2-5; 7 nucleotides agree with TRBD2. The CDR3 is made up of 16 amino acids. V shed 2 bases, J shed 0 bases, and the junction held 7 bases outside the gene matches. Per the germline V gene, CDR1 is SGHRS and CDR2 is YFSETQ. The CDR3 sequence is CASSLPSGEYQETQYF. The CDR3 DNA reads as TGCGCCAGCAGCTTACCTAGCGGAGAGTACCAAGAGACCCAGTACTTC. The whole variable domain, remainder taken from reference TRBV5-1 and TRBJ2-5, is KAGVTQTPRYLIKTRGQQVTLSCSPISGHRSVSWYQQTPGQGLQFLFEYFSETQRNKGNFPGRFSGRQFSNSRSEMNVSTLELGDSALYLCASSLPSGEYQETQYFGPGTRLLVL.

J is TRBJ2-2 and V is TRBV4-1; 11 bases fit TRBD2. Per germline, CDR1 MGHRA and CDR2 YSYEKL. The CDR3 sequence is 17 residues long. V lost 1 base to trimming and J lost 4 bases; unmatched junction nucleotides: 5. CDR3 coding DNA: TGCGCCAGCAGCCAAGGAACCGGGACTAGCGGCACCGGGGAGCTGTTTTTT. It specifies CASSQGTGTSGTGELFF.

The table lists this clone with a few counts. The J gene is TRBJ2-6, the V gene TRBV6-2 or TRBV6-3; maybe TRBD1 (6 bases). V lost 2 bases to trimming and J lost 4 bases, with 12 bases between them. Germline loops: CDR1 MNHEY, CDR2 SVGEGT. This CDR3 spans 16 amino acids. CDR3 sequence: CASSYSFRGGANVLTF. The CDR3 DNA follows: TGTGCCAGCAGTTACAGTTTCAGGGGAGGGGCCAACGTCCTGACTTTC.

Comments on this clone: One junction end disagrees with the germline gene, perhaps due to a read error. The chain has TRBV7-2 and TRBJ2-2; D gene ambiguous. This CDR3 comprises 12 residues. Germline V gene data show CDR1 as SGHTA and CDR2 as FQGNSA. CDR3 protein: CASSLGSGQLFF. The CDR3 DNA follows: TGTGCCAGCAGCTTAGGGTCCGGGCAGCTGTTTTTT.

The sample holds many counts of this clone. The chain links TRBV27 to TRBJ2-1, with 8 bases aligning to TRBD2. After removal of 3 bases from V and 4 bases from J, the junction contained 2 bases not matched to a gene. The CDR3 length is 14 residues. Germline loops: CDR1 MNHEY, CDR2 SMNVEV (reference sequence). The CDR3 region is CASSLAGGYNEQFF. In DNA, the CDR3 is TGTGCCAGCAGTTTGGCGGGGGGTTACAATGAGCAGTTCTTC.

This clone was observed a few times. V gene TRBV28 combines with J gene TRBJ2-3; 9 bases agree with TRBD1. The CDR3 consists of 16 residues. Germline values: CDR1 MDHEN, CDR2 SYDVKM. Trimming took 4 bases from V and 1 from J; bases not matched to a gene: 6. The CDR3 DNA follows: TGTGCCAGCAGTTCTACCGGGACAGGGCGCACAGATACGCAGTATTTT. Translated: CASSSTGTGRTDTQYF.

In its sample, this clone ranks as medium-sized (0.01 to 0.1%). This sample includes further DNA sequences coding for the same CDR3. The chain employs TRBV6-1 and TRBJ2-7; D ambiguous. The CDR3 contains 10 residues. Trimming left V 7 bases short and J 4 bases short, with 5 bases between. Germline lookup yields CDR1 MNHNS and CDR2 SASEGT. Written as DNA, the CDR3 is TGTGCCAGCAACGCTTACGAGCAGTACTTC. The encoded protein is CASNAYEQYF.

This clone was recorded many times. V and J are TRBV7-3 and TRBJ1-1; D is unclear. The V and J ends lost 5 bases and 4 bases respectively, with 14 bases between them. CDR1 is SGHTA, CDR2 FQGTGA, per germline. The CDR3 totals 14 residues. CDR3 nucleotide sequence: TGTGCCAGCAGCATGAATCCAGAGGGCACTGAAGCTTTCTTT. Its protein product is CASSMNPEGTEAFF.

The chain links TRBV3-1 to TRBJ2-7; 8 bases agree with TRBD2. V gave up 1 base and J gave up 2 bases; unmatched junction bases: 7. The CDR3 sequence is 16 residues long. Looked up from germline, CDR1 is LGHDT and CDR2 is YNNKEL (reference sequence). DNA for the CDR3: TGTGCCAGCAGCCAAGGAAATTTGCGGGGGGCCTACGAGCAGTACTTC. Its translation is CASSQGNLRGAYEQYF.

Notes on this clone: Mismatch with germline at one junction end may stem from a read error. This chain joins TRBV5-1 and TRBJ1-2, with 7 positions matching TRBD1. The CDR3 contains 14 residues. Germline lookup yields CDR1 SGHRS and CDR2 YFSETQ. The DNA for the CDR3 is TGCGCCAGCAGCTTGGAGGAAGGGGGCTATTGCTACACCTTC. Its translation: CASSLEEGGYCYTF.

This clone was seen repeatedly, ten times or more. The chain couples TRBV3-1 to TRBJ1-1; no definite D call. The CDR3 runs to 13 residues. Germline V gene data show CDR1 as LGHDT and CDR2 as YNNKEL (reference sequence). The germline V and J ends were trimmed by 1 base and 8 bases, with 11 bases remaining between them. The CDR3 DNA is TGTGCCAGCAGCCAAGGCCTTGGCGGGGAAGCTTTCTTT. It is translated as CASSQGLGGEAFF.

The chain uses TRBV25-1 and TRBJ2-7; the D gene is possibly TRBD1 (5 bases). Germline lookup yields CDR1 MGHDK and CDR2 SYGVNS. This CDR3 has 13 residues. Trimming removed 7 bases at V and 3 bases at J, with 13 bases between. The CDR3 loop is CASNSPDSYEQYF. In nucleotides, the CDR3 is TGTGCCAGCAATTCCCCAGACAGCTACGAGCAGTACTTC.

This clone has a count of ten or more. This chain links TRBV7-9 with TRBJ1-2; D is undetermined. Trimming removed 1 base from V and 4 bases from J, with 13 bases in between. The CDR3 totals 15 residues. Germline values: CDR1 SEHNR, CDR2 FQNEAQ (reference sequence). The CDR3 region is CASSLGTFGRYGYTF. CDR3 sequence (DNA): TGTGCCAGCAGCTTAGGTACTTTTGGCCGCTATGGCTACACCTTC.

The chain is built from TRBV25-1 and TRBJ1-2, with TRBD1 as a possible D gene (5 bases). The CDR3 totals 13 residues. The V gene lost 5 bases and the J gene lost 5 bases, with 12 bases spanning the gap. CDR1 and CDR2 (germline): MGHDK, SYGVNS. CDR3 protein: CASSPGTNYGYTF. CDR3 nucleotide sequence: TGTGCCAGCAGTCCCGGGACCAATTATGGCTACACCTTC.

In its sample, this clone was seen a few times. The CDR3 DNA sequence: TGCGCCAGCAGTTTTCCCAGGTCCTACTCCTACGAGCAGTACTTC. It yields the protein CASSFPRSYSYEQYF. The V call is TRBV10-2, the J call TRBJ2-7; unclear D gene. The V end was cut by 5 bases, the J end by 0 bases, with 14 bases between. Germline V gives CDR1 WSHSY, CDR2 SAAADI. The CDR3 length is 15 residues.

The chain carries TRBV20-1 and TRBJ2-3; 12 bases agree with TRBD2. Trimming at V came to 6 bases and at J to 1 base, leaving 11 bases not matched to a gene. CDR3 size: 17 residues. Per the germline V gene, CDR1 is DFQATT and CDR2 is SNEGSKA (reference sequence). DNA of the CDR3: TGCAGTGCCATAGGACTAGCGGGAAGCTTGCGCACAGATACGCAGTATTTT. This encodes CSAIGLAGSLRTDTQYF.